This T cell receptor beta chain was documented in a study of blood T cells in healthy people across ages. Together with a sample-barcoded 5' primer, a J-beta primer mix was included in a second PCR lasting about 7 to 11 cycles. TCRdb itself ran the 5' RACE reads through MiXCR, one entry per CDR3 protein. The sample has some 1 million distinct CDR3 sequences; roughly 45% are singletons. Germline CDR1 reads KGHSH; CDR2 reads LQKENI. This CDR3 is 12 amino acids long. V was cut by 1 base and J by 4 bases, with 3 bases left in between. Total RNA extracted from each sample amounted to at least 5 micrograms. Overall study results and limits: Among T cells, TCR beta diversity per million cells dropped roughly linearly as age rose.

This clonotype was counted ten times or more. As yet, its antigen is unknown. The clonotype originates from an older woman in good health. The chain is built from TRBV18 and TRBJ2-3; D not resolved. The source material was blood. The CDR3 loop is CASSPQSDTQYF. The CDR3 bases are TGTGCCAGCTCACCACAGTCAGATACGCAGTATTTT.